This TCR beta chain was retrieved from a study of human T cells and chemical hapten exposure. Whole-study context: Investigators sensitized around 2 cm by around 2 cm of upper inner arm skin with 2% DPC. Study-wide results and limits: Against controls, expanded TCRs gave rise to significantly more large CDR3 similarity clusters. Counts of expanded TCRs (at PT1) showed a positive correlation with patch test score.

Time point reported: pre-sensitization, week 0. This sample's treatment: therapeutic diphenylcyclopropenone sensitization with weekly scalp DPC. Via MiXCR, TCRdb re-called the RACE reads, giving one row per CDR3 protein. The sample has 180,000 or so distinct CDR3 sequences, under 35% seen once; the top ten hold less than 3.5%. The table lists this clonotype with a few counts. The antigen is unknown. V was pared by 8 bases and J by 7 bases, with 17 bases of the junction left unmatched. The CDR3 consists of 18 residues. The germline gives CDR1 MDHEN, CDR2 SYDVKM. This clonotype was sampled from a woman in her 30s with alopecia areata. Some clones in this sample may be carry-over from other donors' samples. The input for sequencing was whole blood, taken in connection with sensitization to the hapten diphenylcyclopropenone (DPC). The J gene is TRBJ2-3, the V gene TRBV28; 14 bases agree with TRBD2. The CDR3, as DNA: TGTGCCAGCCGACGACCGGGACTAGCGGGAGCGCAAGCTAATACGCAGTATTTT. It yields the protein CASRRPGLAGAQANTQYF. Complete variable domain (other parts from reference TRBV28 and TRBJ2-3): DVKVTQSSRYLVKRTGEKVFLECVQDMDHENMFWYRQDPGLGLRLIYFSYDVKMKEKGDIPEGYSVSREKKERFSLILESASTNQTSMYLCASRRPGLAGAQANTQYFGPGTRLTVL.